These 23 T cell receptor beta chains share one sample of origin, sequenced in a study of T cell repertoires in cytomegalovirus infection (dated by TCRdb to about 2019). These TCRs' antigens remain unknown. The sequencer listed for this sample is Illumina HiSeq 1500. The public reads were quality trimmed at Q25 with fastp and then assembled into clones with MiXCR by TCRdb, keeping productive beta chains. Rows are combined by CDR3 protein, so each entry shows the most common genes and DNA. Across this sample there are 750,000 to 950,000 distinct CDR3 sequences, with almost 30% seen only once. The ten largest clones add up to 10% to 15% of the sample. The treatment or condition label corresponds to: in vitro stimulation with specific CMV peptide epitopes to enrich CMV-specific T cells. The specimen comprised cultured CD8+ T cells from PBMCs, sampled from culture after CMV antigen stimulation. All receptors come from a human donor in good health (CMV status not recorded). Some clones in this sample may be carry-over from other donors' samples.

The rearrangement links TRBV28 to TRBJ1-4; 8 nucleotides line up with TRBD1. The CDR3 length is 15 residues. The germline V gene has CDR1 MDHEN and CDR2 SYDVKM. V lost 7 bases and J lost 3; bases outside the gene matches: 7. The CDR3, as DNA: TGTGCCAGCACCCAGGGGGCGCGATCTAATGAAAAACTGTTTTTT. Protein product: CASTQGARSNEKLFF.

The chain's CDR3 is CASSRSTGHLEETQYF. The DNA of the CDR3 is TGTGCCAGCAGTCGATCGACAGGCCACCTGGAGGAGACCCAGTACTTC. The chain carries TRBV6-8 and TRBJ2-5, with a weak D call TRBD1 (6 bases). The length of the CDR3 is 16 residues. Germline CDR1 reads MNHGY; CDR2 reads SAAAGT. V lost 5 bases to trimming and J lost 5 bases, with 21 bases between them.

Worth noting for this clonotype: At one end, the junction sequence differs from germline, possibly due to a read error. The CDR3 nucleotides are TGTGCCCGCAGTGAAAGCCCATCCTACAATGAGCAGTTCTTC. It encodes CARSESPSYNEQFF. This chain joins TRBV2 and TRBJ2-1; D remains unclear. Germline V gene sequence: CDR1 SNHLY, CDR2 FYNNEI. This CDR3 is built from 14 residues.

This clonotype was found a few times. This chain joins TRBV6-5 and TRBJ1-4; tentatively, D is TRBD1 (5 bases). The germline V gene encodes CDR1 MNHEY and CDR2 SVGAGI. The CDR3 is 16 residues long. Trimming took off 2 bases at V and 8 bases at J, with 18 bases between the two ends. CDR3 in DNA: TGTGCCAGCAGTTACGATGGGGGGGGTGAACGGGAAAAACTGTTTTTT. Protein product: CASSYDGGGEREKLFF.

The genes are TRBV5-1 and TRBJ1-1; weak D call: TRBD1 (6 bases). The CDR3 extends over 12 amino acids. Germline V gene data show CDR1 as SGHRS and CDR2 as YFSETQ. V was pared by 0 bases and J by 7 bases, with 7 bases between. The DNA of the CDR3 is TGCGCCAGCAGCTTGGTGGACAGTGAAGCTTTCTTT. The encoded protein is CASSLVDSEAFF.

CDR3: CASSSDRAGYGYTF. In nucleotides, the CDR3 is TGTGCCAGCAGTTCGGACAGGGCTGGCTATGGCTACACCTTC. The chain is built from TRBV5-5 and TRBJ1-2; TRBD1 matches at 8 bases. The V gene end was trimmed by 5 bases and the J gene end by 4 bases; junction bases not matched to a gene: 7. This CDR3 has 14 residues. Germline loops: CDR1 SGHKS, CDR2 YYEKEE (reference sequence).

In this sample, this clonotype turned up a few times. The chain recombines TRBV7-2 with TRBJ2-3; the D gene is possibly TRBD2 (5 bases). This CDR3 region has 16 residues. CDR1 is SGHTA, CDR2 FQGNSA, per germline. The ends were cut back, 5 bases at V and 0 bases at J, with 15 bases in the middle. CDR3 region: CASSRGQRISTDTQYF. The CDR3 nucleotides are TGTGCCAGCAGCCGCGGCCAGCGGATTAGCACAGATACGCAGTATTTT. The full variable domain, its missing parts supplied by reference TRBV7-2 and TRBJ2-3, is GAGVSQSPSNKVTEKGKDVELRCDPISGHTALYWYRQSLGQGLEFLIYFQGNSAPDKSGLPSDRFSAERTGGSVSTLTIQRTQQEDSAVYLCASSRGQRISTDTQYFGPGTRLTVL.

This clonotype was picked up a small number of times. The CDR3 sequence: CASSYGPKGYQPQHF. For the CDR3, the DNA is TGTGCCAGCAGCTACGGACCGAAGGGGTATCAGCCCCAGCATTTT. This chain links TRBV7-2 with TRBJ1-5, with D tentatively TRBD1 (5 bases). This CDR3 has 15 residues. Germline CDR1 SGHTA, CDR2 FQGNSA. V was pared by 4 bases and J by 5 bases, with 15 bases between.

This chain joins TRBV7-9 and TRBJ1-5, with TRBD1 matching over 7 bases. This CDR3 spans 15 amino acids. The ends lost 5 bases at V and 2 bases at J; junction bases unmatched: 6. Germline CDR1 and CDR2: SEHNR and FQNEAQ (reference sequence). The CDR3 sequence: CASSPRDSGNQPQHF. The CDR3 DNA is TGTGCCAGCAGCCCTCGGGACAGCGGCAATCAGCCCCAGCATTTT.

The V and J genes are TRBV7-2 and TRBJ1-4, with 8 bases matching TRBD1. V lost 7 bases and J lost 3; bases outside the gene matches: 7. The CDR3 covers 15 residues. In germline, CDR1 is SGHTA, CDR2 FQGNSA. The CDR3 loop is CASKAGGAANEKLFF. The CDR3 region has the DNA TGTGCCAGCAAGGCAGGGGGCGCGGCTAATGAAAAACTGTTTTTT.

This clonotype was detected only a few times. The chain carries TRBV7-8 and TRBJ1-1; D unresolved. Looked up from germline, CDR1 is SGHVS and CDR2 is FQNEAQ. The V and J ends lost 4 bases and 1 base respectively, with 10 bases between them. This CDR3 comprises 14 residues. This CDR3 reads CASSWTSGNTEAFF. The CDR3, as DNA: TGTGCCAGCAGCTGGACCTCCGGGAACACTGAAGCTTTCTTT.

This chain joins TRBV6-1 and TRBJ2-1; D is tentatively TRBD1 or TRBD2 (6 bases each). Per the germline V gene, CDR1 is MNHNS and CDR2 is SASEGT. This CDR3 is 12 amino acids long. Trimming removed 11 bases at V and 7 bases at J, with 15 bases between. The CDR3 region is CASNEGGNEQFF. The CDR3 nucleotides read TGTGCCTCGAACGAAGGGGGGAATGAGCAGTTCTTC.

This clonotype was detected only a few times. The gene calls are TRBV27 and TRBJ1-5, with D possibly being TRBD1 (5 bases). The CDR3 has 15 amino acids. In germline, CDR1 is MNHEY, CDR2 SMNVEV (reference sequence). V was cut by 1 base and J by 2 bases, with 9 bases left in between. CDR3 protein: CASSLWGGGNQPQHF. The DNA for the CDR3 is TGTGCCAGCAGTTTATGGGGGGGAGGCAATCAGCCCCAGCATTTT.

This clonotype was detected a few times. The chain joins TRBV7-8 to TRBJ1-1, with TRBD1 identical over 8 bases. Germline V gives CDR1 SGHVS, CDR2 FQNEAQ. Trimming took 5 bases from V and 8 from J; bases not matched to a gene: 4. The length of the CDR3 is 12 residues. In DNA, the CDR3 is TGTGCCAGCAGCCACAGGGGGAAAGAAGCTTTCTTT. Protein product: CASSHRGKEAFF.

J is TRBJ2-7 and V is TRBV20-1; tentatively, D is TRBD1 or TRBD2 (5 bases each). V lost 1 base and J lost 0, with 16 bases in between. This CDR3 contains 16 residues. The germline CDR1 and CDR2 sequences are DFQATT and SNEGSKA (reference sequence). CDR3 loop: CSARGLGDGISYEQYF. The DNA for the CDR3 is TGCAGTGCTAGAGGCTTGGGGGACGGAATCTCCTACGAGCAGTACTTC.

This chain joins TRBV6-5 and TRBJ1-6; D call uncertain. The CDR3 runs to 13 residues. V lost 0 bases, J lost 11 bases, and 8 bases lay in between. Looked up from germline, CDR1 is MNHEY and CDR2 is SVGAGI. This CDR3 is CASSYSAPAPLHF. CDR3 coding DNA: TGTGCCAGCAGTTACTCGGCCCCCGCACCCCTCCACTTT.

The gene calls are TRBV10-3 and TRBJ2-3; D could derive from TRBD1 or TRBD2 (5 bases each). The V gene's germline CDR1 is ENHRY and CDR2 SYGVKD. Trimming left V 0 bases short and J 2 bases short, with 12 bases between. CDR3 length: 16 residues. DNA for the CDR3: TGTGCCATCAGTGAGTCGATCGGGGCGCTCACAGATACGCAGTATTTT. Residues: CAISESIGALTDTQYF.

V is TRBV5-6 and J is TRBJ1-1, with TRBD1 as a possible D gene (5 bases). The germline V gene encodes CDR1 SGHDT and CDR2 YYEEEE. The CDR3 covers 12 residues. The germline V and J ends were trimmed by 6 bases and 9 bases, with 15 bases remaining between them. The CDR3 nucleotides read TGTGCCAGCACCCAGGGTGGACCCCAAGCTTTCTTT. Protein: CASTQGGPQAFF. Full variable domain (remainder filled in from reference TRBV5-6 and TRBJ1-1): DAGVTQSPTHLIKTRGQQVTLRCSPKSGHDTVSWYQQALGQGPQFIFQYYEEEERQRGNFPDRFSGHQFPNYSSELNVNALLLGDSALYLCASTQGGPQAFFGQGTRLTVV.

This clonotype was detected once. The chain employs TRBV27 and TRBJ2-2; no firm D call. This CDR3 is 15 amino acids long. CDR1 MNHEY and CDR2 SMNVEV come from the germline V gene (reference sequence). Trimming pared 3 bases from V and 0 bases from J, leaving 8 bases between. The CDR3 protein is CASSFLPPNTGELFF. CDR3 DNA sequence: TGTGCCAGCAGTTTCCTTCCCCCGAACACCGGGGAGCTGTTTTTT.

Comments on this clonotype: A much larger clone lies a single base off, so this may be a read error. V is TRBV6-5 and J is TRBJ2-7, with D perhaps TRBD1 (5 bases). Per germline, CDR1 MNHEY and CDR2 SVGAGI. This CDR3 comprises 16 residues. CDR3 amino acids: CASSYFPVSDTYAQYF. The CDR3 DNA reads TGTGCCAGCAGTTACTTCCCTGTGTCGGACACCTACGCGCAGTACTTC.

The J gene is TRBJ1-3, the V gene TRBV28, with a possible D match to TRBD1 (6 bases). The CDR3 has 13 residues. Germline V gene lookup returns CDR1 MDHEN and CDR2 SYDVKM. Trimming shortened V by 6 bases and J by 8 bases, and 14 bases separated the two germline ends. The CDR3: CASSSTGLDTIYF. The CDR3 DNA reads as TGTGCCAGCAGCTCAACAGGGCTAGACACCATATATTTT.

The V and J genes are TRBV27 and TRBJ1-2; D is possibly TRBD1 (5 bases). Germline V gene data show CDR1 as MNHEY and CDR2 as SMNVEV (reference sequence). V lost 6 bases, J lost 5 bases, and 22 bases lay in between. The CDR3 extends over 16 amino acids. The CDR3 region is CASRGTGTSHLYGYTF. The CDR3 nucleotides are TGTGCCAGCAGGGGGACCGGGACGTCACACTTATATGGCTACACCTTC.

This clonotype has a handful of counts. The gene calls are TRBV7-4 and TRBJ2-1, with 14 bases aligning to TRBD2. V lost 8 bases and J lost 5; bases outside the gene matches: 11. Germline V gene lookup returns CDR1 SGHVT and CDR2 SQSDAQ. The CDR3 runs 17 residues. CDR3 nucleotide sequence: TGTGCCAGCCGCCCTCCGGGACTAGCGGGGGCGCACAATGAGCAGTTCTTC. This encodes CASRPPGLAGAHNEQFF.